The T cell receptor (beta chain) described here comes from a study of response to subunit inactivated influenza vaccine. Study-wide results and limits: Researchers suggested that each seasonal influenza vaccination recruits few new T cells.

TCRdb recomputed calls from the RT-PCR reads with MiXCR, one row per CDR3 protein. This table holds about 540,000 distinct CDR3 sequences, approximately 24% found once. J lost 6 bases, V lost 3 bases, and 6 bases had no gene match. This CDR3 region has 15 residues. Germline assignment: CDR1 SGHKS and CDR2 YYEKEE (reference sequence). Only a few counts were recorded for this clonotype. No antigen is known for it. Another study also made use of these data, one on T cells expressing NK-cell markers. This second study says: In generating TCR beta cDNA, 5'RACE template switching with UMIs was used. It was from sorted CD3+CD56+NKG2C+, CD3+CD56+NKG2C- and CD3+CD56-NKG2C+ T cells that TCR beta repertoires came. The study found dominant NKG2C+ clonotypes at roughly 1.0-7.5% of CD8+ T cells in several donors. The leading position in the CD3+CD56-NKG2C+ fraction of several donors also went to these clonotypes.

V gene TRBV5-5 combines with J gene TRBJ2-1; 10 bases are a match to TRBD1. The sample consisted of CD4+ T cells sorted from PBMCs, taken 12 days after vaccination. The receptor comes from a man over 45 who received an inactivated influenza vaccine. In DNA, the CDR3 is TGTGCCAGCAGCTCGGACAGGGGGAGTGTCAATGAGCAGTTCTTC. Its protein product is CASSSDRGSVNEQFF.